This T cell receptor (beta chain) was recovered during a study of blood T cell repertoires in COVID-19. Across the whole study: There were acute and convalescent COVID-19 samples, and they came from the United States, Italy and Spain.

Only in-frame clones appear in the TCRdb table, and some are missing; sequencing was by immunoSEQ multiplex PCR. Counted here are under 200,000 clones, under 90% occurring once; the ten biggest clones make up 6% to 8.5%. Germline CDR1 and CDR2: LNHDA and SQIVND (reference sequence). This CDR3 contains 15 residues. The V segment lost 0 bases and the J segment 9 bases; nucleotides outside the gene matches: 5. The chain combines TRBV19 with TRBJ1-6; 7 bases map to TRBD1. The sample was peripheral blood. This receptor was identified in a man aged 55 to 70 with acute or convalescent COVID-19. The CDR3 loop reads CASSIEDNRGSPLHF. CDR3 DNA sequence: TGTGCCAGTAGTATAGAGGACAACAGGGGTTCACCCCTCCACTTT.